The present entry profiles one T cell receptor beta chain with its context. Its antigen remains unidentified. Looked up from germline, CDR1 is MNHEY and CDR2 is SMNVEV (reference sequence). The CDR3 is 14 amino acids. This sample is drawn from a study of monozygotic twins with inflammatory bowel disease. General observations from the study: Against healthy co-twins, IBD patients had lower TCRbeta diversity (measured by inverse Simpson). Ultimately, a single strong signal or clonotype associated with IBD was not supported. Twins with IBD had fewer clonotypes in common with others than healthy twins, particularly during disease activity.

UMIs bearing a 6-nucleotide sample barcode were added through template switching. TCRdb re-called the 5' RACE reads; every CDR3 protein appears as one record, without DNA. In total, the table holds about 210,000 distinct CDR3 sequences. This sequence originates from a human donor with ulcerative colitis or Crohn's disease, or a healthy co-twin of an affected twin (not recorded which). The source material was blood. The V call is TRBV27, the J call TRBJ2-1; TCRdb selects TRBD1, and the lack of DNA leaves this call unchecked. CDR3 protein: CASGGQGDANEQFF.